These 29 T cell receptor beta chains were all obtained from the same sample, sequenced in a study of shared T cell receptors in the human thymus. Profiled with immunoSEQ multiplex PCR; TCRdb holds only in-frame clones, not every one. This sample yields around 65,000 clones, of which roughly 96% are seen a single time; around 0.03% belongs to the top ten. What was sequenced was thymocytes. The receptors originated from a human donor.

The V and J genes are TRBV7-2 and TRBJ1-1, with D perhaps TRBD1 (6 bases). Deletions cut 7 bases from V and 1 base from J, with 16 bases between. The CDR3 covers 15 residues. The germline gives CDR1 SGHTA, CDR2 FQGNSA. In nucleotides, the CDR3 is TGTGCCAGCACCGAGACCACAGGGAAGAACACTGAAGCTTTCTTT. Its protein product is CASTETTGKNTEAFF.

The rearrangement uses TRBV19 and TRBJ2-7, with D maybe TRBD2 (6 bases). The V gene's germline CDR1 is LNHDA and CDR2 SQIVND (reference sequence). Trimming pared 0 bases from V and 3 bases from J, leaving 24 bases between. There are 19 residues in the CDR3. Here the CDR3 reads CASSIDFGTRESPGYEQYF. DNA for the CDR3: TGTGCCAGTAGTATAGATTTTGGGACGCGGGAAAGTCCGGGCTACGAGCAGTACTTC.

V and J are TRBV6-6 and TRBJ2-1; 10 nucleotides agree with TRBD1. The V gene end was trimmed by 6 bases and the J gene end by 6 bases; junction bases not matched to a gene: 8. This CDR3 region has 15 residues. Germline lookup yields CDR1 MNHNY and CDR2 SVGAGI (reference sequence). The CDR3, as DNA: TGTGCCAGCAGCACCGGGACAGGGGTCCTCAATGAGCAGTTCTTC. Amino acids: CASSTGTGVLNEQFF.

This clone was recorded once. The DNA for the CDR3 is TGCGCCAGCAGCCAAGCCGGCGGCCTCTATGGCTACACCTTC. This sequence encodes CASSQAGGLYGYTF. The rearrangement uses TRBV4-3 and TRBJ1-2; D gene ambiguous. Trimming pared 1 base from V and 4 bases from J, leaving 10 bases between. CDR1 is LGHNA and CDR2 is YSLEER in the germline V gene. This CDR3 comprises 14 residues.

The V and J genes are TRBV28 and TRBJ1-5; no clear D gene. CDR1 and CDR2 from the germline V gene are MDHEN and SYDVKM. The CDR3 totals 12 residues. V lost 10 bases to trimming and J lost 3 bases, with 10 bases between them. The CDR3 bases are TGTGCCACCTCAGGCCCCAATCAGCCCCAGCATTTT. Translation: CATSGPNQPQHF.

This sequence joins TRBV11-3 and TRBJ2-1, with a possible D match to TRBD1 (6 bases). V lost 0 bases, J lost 2 bases, and 14 bases lay in between. Germline loops: CDR1 SGHNT, CDR2 YENEEA. The CDR3 sequence is 17 residues long. CDR3 nucleotide sequence: TGTGCCAGCAGCTTAGAGCACCCCAGGGGCCCCTACAATGAGCAGTTCTTC. Amino acids: CASSLEHPRGPYNEQFF.

This chain connects TRBV10-1 to TRBJ2-1; 14 positions match TRBD2. The CDR3 consists of 18 residues. Germline V CDR1 and CDR2: WNHNN, SYGVQD (reference sequence). V dropped 2 bases and J dropped 12; count of bases not matched to a gene: 15. The CDR3 spells CASSEKLGLAGAGGGQFF. CDR3 nucleotides: TGCGCCAGCAGTGAGAAGCTGGGACTAGCGGGGGCTGGCGGGGGGCAGTTCTTC.

This clone was counted a single time. The gene calls are TRBV14 and TRBJ2-3; D unclear. Trimming cost V 0 bases and J 7 bases, with 2 bases left between them. Germline CDR1 reads SGHDN; CDR2 reads FVKESK. CDR3 length: 11 residues. The CDR3 sequence is CASSQDNTQYF. For the CDR3, the DNA is TGTGCCAGCAGCCAAGACAATACGCAGTATTTT.

CDR3 nucleotide sequence: TGTGCCAGCAGCTTGGGAGACCCAACTCCCCCCTACGAGCAGTACTTC. Translating it yields CASSLGDPTPPYEQYF. The J gene is TRBJ2-7, the V gene TRBV5-4; no reliable D call. Germline-derived CDR1 and CDR2 are SGHNT and YYREEE (reference sequence). V dropped 0 bases and J dropped 2 bases, with 15 bases sitting between them. CDR3 length: 16 residues. The full variable domain, rest sourced from reference TRBV5-4 and TRBJ2-7, is ETGVTQSPTHLIKTRGQQVTLRCSSQSGHNTVSWYQQALGQGPQFIFQYYREEENGRGNFPPRFSGLQFPNYSSELNVNALELDDSALYLCASSLGDPTPPYEQYFGPGTRLTVT.

CDR3 sequence reads: CASSALYQTSGGRDSTDTQYF. The CDR3 DNA reads TGTGCCAGCAGCGCGCTCTACCAGACTAGCGGGGGGCGTGATAGCACAGATACGCAGTATTTT. The V call is TRBV7-3, the J call TRBJ2-3; 13 positions match TRBD2. CDR3 size: 21 residues. CDR1 SGHTA and CDR2 FQGTGA come from the germline V gene. With 5 bases clipped from V and 0 bases from J, the junction kept 17 bases outside the gene matches.

This clone was recorded once. The chain joins TRBV27 to TRBJ2-5; no reliable D call. Trimming left V 6 bases short and J 12 bases short, with 32 bases between. This CDR3 comprises 17 residues. Germline V gene data show CDR1 as MNHEY and CDR2 as SMNVEV (reference sequence). CDR3 nucleotide sequence: TGTGCCAGCAGCCCTACTCCTATCAGTGGCGGATCTAGTAGAGAGTACTTC. Amino acid sequence: CASSPTPISGGSSREYF.

This chain uses TRBV7-9 with TRBJ2-2; D is possibly TRBD1 (5 bases). Germline CDR1 is SEHNR and CDR2 is FQNEAQ (reference sequence). Between the trimmed V and J ends, which lost 5 bases and 0 bases, there was a span of 19 bases. This CDR3 comprises 18 residues. The CDR3 here is CASSIGQARIPNTGELFF. The CDR3 DNA sequence: TGTGCCAGCAGCATCGGACAAGCTCGAATTCCGAACACCGGGGAGCTGTTTTTT.

The chain joins TRBV18 to TRBJ2-3, with 8 positions matching TRBD2. The germline CDR1 and CDR2 sequences are KGHSH and LQKENI. The CDR3 length is 19 residues. V dropped 1 base and J dropped 2; count of bases not matched to a gene: 14. The CDR3 coding sequence is TGTGCCAGCTCACCACAAAACATTCGAAAGGGACTAGACACAGATACGCAGTATTTT. It encodes CASSPQNIRKGLDTDTQYF.

The chain has TRBV18 and TRBJ1-1; D is undetermined. From germline, CDR1 is KGHSH and CDR2 LQKENI. V was pared by 6 bases and J by 1 base, with 12 bases between. The CDR3 is 14 residues long. CDR3 residues: CASSPKWENTEAFF. The CDR3 region has the DNA TGTGCCAGCTCTCCGAAATGGGAGAACACTGAAGCTTTCTTT. Variable domain in full (rest from reference TRBV18 and TRBJ1-1): NAGVMQNPRHLVRRRGQEARLRCSPMKGHSHVYWYRQLPEEGLKFMVYLQKENIIDESGMPKERFSAEFPKEGPSILRIQQVVRGDSAAYFCASSPKWENTEAFFGQGTRLTVV.

In nucleotides, the CDR3 is TGTGCCAGCGATCCCTGGGGCAGGGGCAGAGGGGACACCGGGGAGCTGTTTTTT. This gives the protein CASDPWGRGRGDTGELFF. The chain combines TRBV27 with TRBJ2-2; a weak D match, TRBD1 (6 bases). V was cut by 8 bases and J by 3 bases, with 25 bases left in between. This CDR3 region has 18 residues. In germline, CDR1 is MNHEY, CDR2 SMNVEV (reference sequence).

The chain is built from TRBV5-1 and TRBJ1-2; D is perhaps TRBD1 (5 bases). V was trimmed by 8 bases and J by 5 bases, leaving 16 bases between them. This CDR3 contains 13 residues. Per the germline V gene, CDR1 is SGHRS and CDR2 is YFSETQ. Here the CDR3 DNA reads TGCGCCAGTCACGGGGACGGAACTTATGGCTACACCTTC. Amino acid sequence: CASHGDGTYGYTF. The whole variable domain, remainder taken from reference TRBV5-1 and TRBJ1-2, is KAGVTQTPRYLIKTRGQQVTLSCSPISGHRSVSWYQQTPGQGLQFLFEYFSETQRNKGNFPGRFSGRQFSNSRSEMNVSTLELGDSALYLCASHGDGTYGYTFGSGTRLTVV.

This chain connects TRBV5-5 to TRBJ1-5; D remains ambiguous. This CDR3 spans 16 amino acids. The germline V gene encodes CDR1 SGHKS and CDR2 YYEKEE (reference sequence). V was pared by 1 base and J by 2 bases, with 13 bases between. CDR3 protein: CASSLTPSSCNQPQHF. The CDR3 nucleotides are TGTGCCAGCAGCTTGACCCCGAGTAGTTGCAATCAGCCCCAGCATTTT.

The rearrangement uses TRBV6-4 and TRBJ2-3; D possibly corresponds to TRBD2 (5 bases). Trimming shortened V by 2 bases and J by 5 bases, and 11 bases separated the two germline ends. Germline V gives CDR1 MRHNA, CDR2 SNTAGT. The CDR3 has 14 residues. The CDR3 nucleotides are TGTGCCAGCAGTGACCGCCTCGGGGAAGATACGCAGTATTTT. Encoded protein: CASSDRLGEDTQYF.

The CDR3 is CASSLVGDQPQHF. CDR3 nucleotide sequence: TGTGCCAGCAGCTTAGTAGGGGATCAGCCCCAGCATTTT. The V call is TRBV7-3, the J call TRBJ1-5; D possibly corresponds to TRBD1 (5 bases). Germline values: CDR1 SGHTA, CDR2 FQGTGA. CDR3 size: 13 residues. Trimming shortened V by 2 bases and J by 5 bases, and 7 bases separated the two germline ends.

The chain combines TRBV7-2 with TRBJ2-1, with D possibly TRBD2 on 5 matching bases. Per germline, CDR1 SGHTA and CDR2 FQGNSA. Trimming removed 3 bases from V and 4 bases from J, with 13 bases in between. The CDR3 contains 15 residues. The CDR3 sequence is CASSFVTGSYNEQFF. CDR3 DNA sequence: TGTGCCAGCAGCTTCGTGACGGGGTCTTACAATGAGCAGTTCTTC.

The V call is TRBV4-1, the J call TRBJ1-4; 9 nucleotides match TRBD1. V gave up 0 bases and J gave up 0 bases; unmatched junction bases: 8. CDR3 length equals 19 residues. The germline gives CDR1 MGHRA, CDR2 YSYEKL. The CDR3 coding sequence is TGCGCCAGCAGCCAAGATAGAGCGGGGACAGGGCCAACTAATGAAAAACTGTTTTTT. Its translation: CASSQDRAGTGPTNEKLFF.

The genes are TRBV7-2 and TRBJ2-2; 10 nucleotides line up with TRBD1. V dropped 5 bases and J dropped 6; count of bases not matched to a gene: 12. This CDR3 has 17 amino acids. Germline CDR1 SGHTA, CDR2 FQGNSA. The CDR3 DNA is TGTGCCAGCAGCCCAACCTTTGACAGGGGGCACGCCGGGGAGCTGTTTTTT. Protein: CASSPTFDRGHAGELFF.

This sequence joins TRBV9 and TRBJ1-3; 7 bases agree with TRBD1. Germline V gene sequence: CDR1 SGDLS, CDR2 YYNGEE. V trimming: 3 bases; J trimming: 3 bases; junction bases outside the gene matches: 6. The CDR3 is made up of 15 amino acids. CDR3 coding DNA: TGTGCCAGCAGCGACCGGGGACAGTTTGGAAACACCATATATTTT. This gives the protein CASSDRGQFGNTIYF. The whole variable domain, remainder taken from reference TRBV9 and TRBJ1-3, is DSGVTQTPKHLITATGQRVTLRCSPRSGDLSVYWYQQSLDQGLQFLIQYYNGEERAKGNILERFSAQQFPDLHSELNLSSLELGDSALYFCASSDRGQFGNTIYFGEGSWLTVV.

The rearrangement joins TRBV10-3 to TRBJ2-4; the D gene is possibly TRBD1 (5 bases). Per the germline V gene, CDR1 is ENHRY and CDR2 is SYGVKD. CDR3 size: 16 residues. Trimming removed 3 bases from V and 4 bases from J, with 16 bases in between. The CDR3 DNA reads as TGTGCCATCAGTGATCAGGGCGGCCTTACTAAAAACATTCAGTACTTC. The encoded protein is CAISDQGGLTKNIQYF.

The chain combines TRBV7-2 with TRBJ2-1; 11 bases align to TRBD2. Germline-derived CDR1 and CDR2 are SGHTA and FQGNSA. The CDR3 loop spans 15 amino acids. V was pared by 4 bases and J by 9 bases, with 8 bases of the junction left unmatched. The CDR3 is CASSSRLAGSGEQFF. In DNA, the CDR3 is TGTGCCAGCAGCTCCAGACTAGCGGGGTCCGGTGAGCAGTTCTTC.

This chain connects TRBV5-1 to TRBJ1-2, with 8 bases aligning to TRBD1. This CDR3 has 18 residues. CDR1 is SGHRS, CDR2 YFSETQ, per germline. Germline trimming cut 3 bases from V and 1 base from J; bases unmatched to any gene: 14. This CDR3 is CASSWTGLTGENNYGYTF. As DNA, the CDR3 is TGCGCCAGCAGCTGGACAGGGCTGACAGGGGAAAATAACTATGGCTACACCTTC.

The chain combines TRBV18 with TRBJ1-6; TRBD1 agrees at 8 bases. The CDR3 extends over 16 amino acids. Germline V CDR1 and CDR2: KGHSH, LQKENI. The junction had 13 bases not matched to a gene; V was cut back by 7 bases and J by 8 bases. The CDR3 sequence is CASLPQGARVHSPLHF. DNA for the CDR3: TGTGCCAGCTTGCCCCAGGGGGCGCGGGTCCATTCACCCCTCCACTTT. The whole variable domain, remainder taken from reference TRBV18 and TRBJ1-6, is NAGVMQNPRHLVRRRGQEARLRCSPMKGHSHVYWYRQLPEEGLKFMVYLQKENIIDESGMPKERFSAEFPKEGPSILRIQQVVRGDSAAYFCASLPQGARVHSPLHFGNGTRLTVT.

J is TRBJ2-7 and V is TRBV6-5; D remains unclear. The germline V and J ends were trimmed by 6 bases and 0 bases, with 9 bases remaining between them. The CDR3 covers 13 residues. Germline CDR1 and CDR2: MNHEY and SVGAGI. The CDR3 is CASRTRLSYEQYF. The CDR3 nucleotides read TGTGCCAGCAGAACACGACTCTCCTACGAGCAGTACTTC.

The rearrangement uses TRBV19 and TRBJ1-1; D gene unclear. Looked up from germline, CDR1 is LNHDA and CDR2 is SQIVND (reference sequence). V was pared by 5 bases and J by 7 bases, with 5 bases between. The CDR3 is 10 residues long. CDR3 coding DNA: TGTGCCAGTAGTTCGGGTGAAGCTTTCTTT. Its translation: CASSSGEAFF.